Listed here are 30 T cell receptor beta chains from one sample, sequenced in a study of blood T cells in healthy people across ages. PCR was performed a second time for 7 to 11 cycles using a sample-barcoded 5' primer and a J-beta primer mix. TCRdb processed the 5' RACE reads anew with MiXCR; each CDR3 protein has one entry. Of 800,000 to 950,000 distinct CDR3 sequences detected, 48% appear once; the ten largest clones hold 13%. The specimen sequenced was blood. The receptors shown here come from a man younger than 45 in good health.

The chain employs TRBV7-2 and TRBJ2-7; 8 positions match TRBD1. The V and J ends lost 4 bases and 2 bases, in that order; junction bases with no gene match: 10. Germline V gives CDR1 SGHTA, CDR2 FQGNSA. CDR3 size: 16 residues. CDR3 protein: CASSSSGRGPPYEQYF. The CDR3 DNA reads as TGTGCCAGCAGCTCCAGCGGCAGGGGGCCCCCCTACGAGCAGTACTTC.

The CDR3 loop is CASSVGNSGTARTDTQYF. The CDR3 DNA sequence: TGTGCCAGCAGCGTAGGTAACTCCGGGACAGCCAGAACAGATACGCAGTATTTT. The genes are TRBV9 and TRBJ2-3; 7 bases are shared with TRBD1. Germline trimming cut 0 bases from V and 3 bases from J; bases unmatched to any gene: 13. CDR3 length: 18 amino acids. Germline CDR1 and CDR2: SGDLS and YYNGEE.

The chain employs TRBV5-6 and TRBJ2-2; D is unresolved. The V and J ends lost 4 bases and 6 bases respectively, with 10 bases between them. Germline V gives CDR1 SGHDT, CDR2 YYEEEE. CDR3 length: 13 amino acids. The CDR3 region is CASSPTPSGELFF. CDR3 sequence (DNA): TGTGCCAGCAGCCCAACTCCCTCCGGGGAGCTGTTTTTT.

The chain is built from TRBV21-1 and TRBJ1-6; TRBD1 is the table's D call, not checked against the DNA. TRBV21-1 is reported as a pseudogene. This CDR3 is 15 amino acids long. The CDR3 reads CASNQRDRCNSPLHF. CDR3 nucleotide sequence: TGTGCCAGCAATCAGAGGGACAGGTGTAATTCACCCCTCCACTTT.

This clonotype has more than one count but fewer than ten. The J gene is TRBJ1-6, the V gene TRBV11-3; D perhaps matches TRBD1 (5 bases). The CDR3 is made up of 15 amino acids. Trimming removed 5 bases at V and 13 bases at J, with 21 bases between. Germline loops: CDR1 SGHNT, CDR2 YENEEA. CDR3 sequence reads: CASSRARDHFSPLHF. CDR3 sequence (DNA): TGTGCCAGCAGCCGCGCCCGGGACCATTTTTCGCCCCTCCACTTT.

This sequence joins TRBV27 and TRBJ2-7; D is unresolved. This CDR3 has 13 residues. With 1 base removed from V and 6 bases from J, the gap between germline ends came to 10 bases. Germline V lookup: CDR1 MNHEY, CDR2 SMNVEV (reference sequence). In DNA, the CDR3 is TGTGCCAGCAGTTTATTCTCCAGCGCCGAGCAGTACTTC. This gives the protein CASSLFSSAEQYF.

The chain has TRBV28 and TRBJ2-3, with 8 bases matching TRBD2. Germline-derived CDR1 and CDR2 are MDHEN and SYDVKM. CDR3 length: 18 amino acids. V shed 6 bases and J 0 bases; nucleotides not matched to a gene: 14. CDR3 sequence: CASSFNLLAEKSTDTQYF. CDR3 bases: TGTGCCAGCAGCTTCAACCTACTAGCGGAGAAGAGCACAGATACGCAGTATTTT.

The CDR3 loop reads CASSLGLPSTGGELFF. Here the CDR3 DNA reads TGTGCCAGCAGCCTCGGACTACCGAGCACGGGCGGGGAGCTGTTTTTT. The chain links TRBV7-7 to TRBJ2-2; a weak D match, TRBD2 (6 bases). The germline V gene has CDR1 SSHAT and CDR2 FNYEAQ (reference sequence). This CDR3 comprises 16 residues. V was shortened by 5 bases and J by 7 bases, with 20 bases between the two germline ends. Filled out from reference TRBV7-7 and TRBJ2-2, the complete variable domain reads GAGVSQSPRYKVTKRGQDVTLRCDPISSHATLYWYQQALGQGPEFLTYFNYEAQPDKSGLPSDRFSAERPEGSISTLTIQRTEQRDSAMYRCASSLGLPSTGGELFFGEGSRLTVL.

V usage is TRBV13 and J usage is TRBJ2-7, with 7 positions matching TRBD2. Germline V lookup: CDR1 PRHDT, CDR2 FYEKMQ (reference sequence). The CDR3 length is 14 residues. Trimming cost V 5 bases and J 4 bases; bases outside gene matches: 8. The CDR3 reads CASSQRTRDYEQYF. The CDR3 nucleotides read TGTGCCAGCAGCCAGCGGACTAGAGATTACGAGCAGTACTTC.

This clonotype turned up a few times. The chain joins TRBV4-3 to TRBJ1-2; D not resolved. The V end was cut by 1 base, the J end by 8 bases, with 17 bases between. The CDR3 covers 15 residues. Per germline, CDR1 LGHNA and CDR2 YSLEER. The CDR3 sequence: CASSQGAGAMGGYTF. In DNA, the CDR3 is TGCGCCAGCAGCCAAGGAGCCGGTGCCATGGGGGGCTACACCTTC.

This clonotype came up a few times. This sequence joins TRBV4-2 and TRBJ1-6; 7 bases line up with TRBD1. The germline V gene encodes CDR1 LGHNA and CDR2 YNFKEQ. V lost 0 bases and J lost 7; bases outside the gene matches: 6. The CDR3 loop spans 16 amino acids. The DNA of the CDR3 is TGTGCCAGCAGCCAAGATGGGAACAGGGGCAATTCACCCCTCCACTTT. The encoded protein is CASSQDGNRGNSPLHF.

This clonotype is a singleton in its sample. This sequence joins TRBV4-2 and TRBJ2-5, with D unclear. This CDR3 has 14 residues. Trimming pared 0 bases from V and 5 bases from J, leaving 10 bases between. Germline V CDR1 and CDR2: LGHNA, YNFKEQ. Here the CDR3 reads CASSQELVKETQYF. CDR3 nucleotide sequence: TGTGCCAGCAGCCAAGAATTGGTTAAGGAGACCCAGTACTTC.

The CDR3 loop reads CSARDPGLAGMEDTQYF. The CDR3 DNA sequence: TGCAGTGCTAGAGATCCGGGACTAGCGGGGATGGAGGATACGCAGTATTTT. The chain links TRBV20-1 to TRBJ2-3, with 13 bases identical to TRBD2. CDR3 length equals 17 residues. CDR1 is DFQATT and CDR2 is SNEGSKA in the germline V gene (reference sequence). V was pared by 0 bases and J by 6 bases, with 9 bases of the junction left unmatched.

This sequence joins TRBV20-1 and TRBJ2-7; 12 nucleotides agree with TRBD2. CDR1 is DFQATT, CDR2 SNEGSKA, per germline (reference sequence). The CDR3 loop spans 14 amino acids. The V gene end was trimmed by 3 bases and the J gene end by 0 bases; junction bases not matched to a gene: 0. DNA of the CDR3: TGCAGTGCTAGGACTAGCGGGGGCTCCTACGAGCAGTACTTC. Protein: CSARTSGGSYEQYF.

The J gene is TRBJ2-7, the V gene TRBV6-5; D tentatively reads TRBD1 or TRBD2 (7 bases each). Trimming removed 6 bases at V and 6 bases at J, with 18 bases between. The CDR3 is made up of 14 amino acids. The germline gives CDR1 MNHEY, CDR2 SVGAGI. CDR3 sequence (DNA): TGTGCCAGCAGCCGACAGGGAGGGTTCTCCGAGCAGTACTTC. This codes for CASSRQGGFSEQYF.

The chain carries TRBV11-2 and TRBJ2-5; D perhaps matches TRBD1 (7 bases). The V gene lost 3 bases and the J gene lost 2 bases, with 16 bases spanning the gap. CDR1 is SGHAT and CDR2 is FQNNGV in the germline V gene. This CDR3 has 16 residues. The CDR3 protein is CASSLGNAGQQETQYF. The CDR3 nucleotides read TGTGCCAGCAGCTTGGGGAACGCGGGACAGCAAGAGACCCAGTACTTC. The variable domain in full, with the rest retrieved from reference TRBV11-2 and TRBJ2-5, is EAGVAQSPRYKIIEKRQSVAFWCNPISGHATLYWYQQILGQGPKLLIQFQNNGVVDDSQLPKDRFSAERLKGVDSTLKIQPAKLEDSAVYLCASSLGNAGQQETQYFGPGTRLLVL.

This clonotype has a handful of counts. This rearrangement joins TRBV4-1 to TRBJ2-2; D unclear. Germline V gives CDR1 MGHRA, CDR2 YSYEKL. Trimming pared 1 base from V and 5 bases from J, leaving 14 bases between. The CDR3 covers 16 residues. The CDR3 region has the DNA TGCGCCAGCAGCCAAGCCCGGGCGGATCTGACCGGGGAGCTGTTTTTT. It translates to CASSQARADLTGELFF.

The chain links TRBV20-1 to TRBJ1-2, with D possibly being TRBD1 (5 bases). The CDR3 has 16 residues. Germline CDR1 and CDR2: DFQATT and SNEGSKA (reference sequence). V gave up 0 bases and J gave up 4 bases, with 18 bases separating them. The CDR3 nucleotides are TGCAGTGCTAGAGATGGGTCGGGACGCCTCGGCTATGGCTACACCTTC. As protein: CSARDGSGRLGYGYTF.

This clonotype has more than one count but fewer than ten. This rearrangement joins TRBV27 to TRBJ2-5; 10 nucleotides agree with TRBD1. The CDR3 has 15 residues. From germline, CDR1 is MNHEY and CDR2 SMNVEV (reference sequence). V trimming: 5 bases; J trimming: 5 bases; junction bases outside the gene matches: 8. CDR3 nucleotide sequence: TGTGCCAGCAGTACTGGGACAGGGGTTGGGGAGACCCAGTACTTC. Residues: CASSTGTGVGETQYF.

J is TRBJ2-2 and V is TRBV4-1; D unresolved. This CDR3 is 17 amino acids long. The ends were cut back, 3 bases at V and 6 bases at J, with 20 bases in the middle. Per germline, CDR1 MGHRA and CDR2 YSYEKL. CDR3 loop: CASSHLDMGLSPGELFF. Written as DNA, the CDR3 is TGCGCCAGCAGCCACCTCGATATGGGCCTCTCCCCCGGGGAGCTGTTTTTT.

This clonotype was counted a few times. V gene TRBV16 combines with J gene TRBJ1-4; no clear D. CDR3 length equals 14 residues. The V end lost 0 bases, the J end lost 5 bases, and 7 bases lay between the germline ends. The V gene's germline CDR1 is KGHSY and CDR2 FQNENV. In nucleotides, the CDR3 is TGTGCCAGCAGCCAATCCGGGCGGAATGAAAAACTGTTTTTT. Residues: CASSQSGRNEKLFF.

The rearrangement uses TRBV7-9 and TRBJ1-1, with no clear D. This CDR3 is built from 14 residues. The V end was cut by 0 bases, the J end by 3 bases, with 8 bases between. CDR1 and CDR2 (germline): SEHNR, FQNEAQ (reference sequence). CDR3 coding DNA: TGTGCCAGCAGCTTAGCAGTACTCCACACTGAAGCTTTCTTT. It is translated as CASSLAVLHTEAFF.

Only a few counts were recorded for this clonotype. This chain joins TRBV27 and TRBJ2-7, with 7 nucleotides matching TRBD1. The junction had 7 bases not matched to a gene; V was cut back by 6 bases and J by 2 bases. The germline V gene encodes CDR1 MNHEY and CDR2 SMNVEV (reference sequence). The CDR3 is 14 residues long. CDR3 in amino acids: CASRLDRATYEQYF. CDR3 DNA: TGTGCCAGCAGGCTTGACAGGGCCACCTACGAGCAGTACTTC.

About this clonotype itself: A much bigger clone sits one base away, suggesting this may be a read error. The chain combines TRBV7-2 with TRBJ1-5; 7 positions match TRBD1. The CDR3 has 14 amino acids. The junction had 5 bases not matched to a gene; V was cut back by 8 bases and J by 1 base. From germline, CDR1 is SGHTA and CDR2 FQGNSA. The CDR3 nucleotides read TGTGCCAGCGGCGCGGGACAGAGCAATCAGCCCCAGCATTTT. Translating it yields CASGAGQSNQPQHF. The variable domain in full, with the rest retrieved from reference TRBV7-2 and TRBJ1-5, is GAGVSQSPSNKVTEKGKDVELRCDPISGHTALYWYRQSLGQGLEFLIYFQGNSAPDKSGLPSDRFSAERTGGSVSTLTIQRTQQEDSAVYLCASGAGQSNQPQHFGDGTRLSIL.

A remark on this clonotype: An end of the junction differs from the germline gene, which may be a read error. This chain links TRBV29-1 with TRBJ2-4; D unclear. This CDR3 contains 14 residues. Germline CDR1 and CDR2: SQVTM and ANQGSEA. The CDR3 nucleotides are TGCAGCGTTGAACCCGATATAGCCAAAGACATTCAGTACTTC. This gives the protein CSVEPDIAKDIQYF. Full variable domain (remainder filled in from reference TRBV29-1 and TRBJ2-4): SAVISQKPSRDICQRGTSLTIQCQVDSQVTMMFWYRQQPGQSLTLIATANQGSEATYESGFVIDKFPISRPNLTFSTLTVSNMSPEDSSIYLCSVEPDIAKDIQYFGAGTRLSVL.

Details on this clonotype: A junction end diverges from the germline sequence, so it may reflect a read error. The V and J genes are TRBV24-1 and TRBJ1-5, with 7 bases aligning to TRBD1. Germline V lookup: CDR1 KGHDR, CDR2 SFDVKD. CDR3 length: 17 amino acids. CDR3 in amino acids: CATSDSGQSYSNQPQHF. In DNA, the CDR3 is TGTGCCACCAGTGATTCGGGACAGTCCTATAGCAATCAGCCTCAGCATTTT.

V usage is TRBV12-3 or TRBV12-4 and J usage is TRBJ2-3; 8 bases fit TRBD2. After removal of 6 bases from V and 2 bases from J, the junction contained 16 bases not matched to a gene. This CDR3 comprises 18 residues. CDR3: CASSPHLTSGGATDTQYF. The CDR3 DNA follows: TGTGCCAGCAGCCCCCACCTTACTAGCGGTGGGGCCACAGATACGCAGTATTTT.

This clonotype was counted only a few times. CDR3 nucleotides: TGTGCCAGCAGTTTGTACAGGGTCTCTAATTCACCCCTCCACTTT. As protein: CASSLYRVSNSPLHF. The chain joins TRBV27 to TRBJ1-6; D is perhaps TRBD1 (6 bases). Trimming took 3 bases from V and 6 from J, leaving 12 bases between them. The CDR3 is 15 residues long. The germline V gene has CDR1 MNHEY and CDR2 SMNVEV (reference sequence).

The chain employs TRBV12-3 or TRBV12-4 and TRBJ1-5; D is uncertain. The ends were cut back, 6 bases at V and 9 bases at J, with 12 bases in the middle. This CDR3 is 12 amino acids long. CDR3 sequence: CASSLSFGPQHF. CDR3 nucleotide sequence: TGTGCCAGCAGCCTTTCTTTCGGGCCCCAGCATTTT.

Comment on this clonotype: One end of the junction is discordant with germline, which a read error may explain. The CDR3 DNA is TGTGCTAGCAGCCGAACCGACGGAGCTAATGAAAAACTGTTTTTT. Its protein is CASSRTDGANEKLFF. The rearrangement joins TRBV7-7 to TRBJ1-4; no clear D. Germline V gene lookup returns CDR1 SSHAT and CDR2 FNYEAQ (reference sequence). The CDR3 consists of 15 residues.